A selection of T cell receptor beta chains follows, all from one sample in a study of cytomegalovirus exposure and HLA in healthy donors. Sequencing used immunoSEQ multiplex PCR; TCRdb keeps in-frame clones, though not all of them. The sample lists about 120,000 clones, around 81% occurring once. Source material: PBMCs. The receptors shown here come from a female donor in good health and CMV-seronegative. Both conserved end residues are part of each CDR3. The D gene is left open where the match is weak. Not every row has a clone size; where given, it reads once, few, many or a size class.

d_call,v_call,j_call,clone_size,cdr3_aa,cdr3_nt
-,TRBV2,TRBJ1-5,once,CASSAVRVSNQPQHF,TGTGCCAGCAGTGCTGTCCGGGTAAGCAATCAGCCCCAGCATTTT
-,TRBV11-2,TRBJ1-2,-,CASSPLYGYTF,TGTGCCAGCAGCCCTCTCTATGGCTACACCTTC
TRBD2,TRBV28,TRBJ2-7,few,CASSSPGLAVYEQYF,TGTGCCAGCAGTTCCCCGGGACTAGCGGTCTACGAGCAGTACTTC
TRBD2,TRBV18,TRBJ2-7,-,CASSPTSGSNYEQYF,TGTGCCAGCTCACCAACTAGCGGGAGTAACTACGAGCAGTACTTC
-,TRBV29-1,TRBJ2-1,-,CSVESVSSYNEQFF,TGCAGCGTTGAATCGGTTAGCTCCTACAATGAGCAGTTCTTC
-,TRBV6-5,TRBJ2-5,-,CASSYSARQETQYF,TGTGCCAGCAGTTACTCGGCGAGGCAAGAGACCCAGTACTTC
TRBD1,TRBV5-4,TRBJ2-7,-,CASKDRSSYEQYF,TGTGCCAGCAAGGACAGGTCCTCCTACGAGCAGTACTTC
TRBD2,TRBV10-3,TRBJ2-1,-,CAIRAGDYNEQFF,TGTGCCATCAGAGCGGGGGACTACAATGAGCAGTTCTTC
TRBD1,TRBV7-8,TRBJ1-1,-,CASSSGGSLGTEAFF,TGTGCCAGCAGCTCAGGGGGAAGTTTGGGCACTGAAGCTTTCTTT
TRBD2,TRBV19,TRBJ2-1,-,CASSRTSGRAPNGEQFF,TGTGCCAGTAGTAGGACTAGCGGGAGGGCCCCCAACGGTGAGCAGTTCTTC
-,TRBV5-1,TRBJ2-5,-,CASSLAGETQYF,TGCGCCAGCAGCTTGGCCGGGGAGACCCAGTACTTC
-,TRBV7-8,TRBJ1-2,-,CASSLGSLSSDYGYTF,TGTGCCAGCAGCCTCGGGAGTTTATCTTCGGACTATGGCTACACCTTC
-,TRBV10-1,TRBJ2-7,-,CASSGGLEQYF,TGCGCCAGCAGTGGGGGCCTCGAGCAGTACTTC
-,TRBV27,TRBJ2-3,-,CASSLSISSVLLSDTQYF,TGTGCCAGCAGTTTATCGATTAGCTCCGTTTTATTATCAGATACGCAGTATTTT
-,TRBV5-6,TRBJ2-2,-,CASSDTGEVGELFF,TGTGCCAGCAGCGATACGGGAGAGGTCGGGGAGCTGTTTTTT
-,TRBV9,TRBJ2-2,few,CASSVTNTGELFF,TGTGCCAGCAGCGTTACGAACACCGGGGAGCTGTTTTTT
-,TRBV14,TRBJ2-7,few,CASSQQGLYEQYF,TGTGCCAGCAGCCAACAGGGGCTTTACGAGCAGTACTTC
-,TRBV6-5,TRBJ1-5,-,CASRVGLYSNQPQHF,TGTGCCAGCAGAGTTGGGCTCTATAGCAATCAGCCCCAGCATTTT
-,TRBV6-1,TRBJ2-5,-,CASSGPGTQYF,TGTGCCAGCAGTGGGCCGGGGACCCAGTACTTC
TRBD1,TRBV5-1,TRBJ2-7,-,CASSGTGSSLSYEQYF,TGCGCCAGCAGCGGGACAGGGTCCTCCCTCTCCTACGAGCAGTACTTC
-,TRBV7-6,TRBJ2-1,-,CASSSTLDYPHEQFF,TGTGCCAGCAGCTCTACTCTGGACTACCCTCATGAGCAGTTCTTC
-,TRBV5-4,TRBJ2-2,-,CASRGGGGHTGELFF,TGTGCCAGCAGGGGGGGCGGGGGCCACACCGGGGAGCTGTTTTTT
TRBD2,TRBV7-2,TRBJ2-7,few,CASSLIAGDYEQYF,TGTGCCAGCAGCTTAATAGCGGGAGACTACGAGCAGTACTTC
-,TRBV9,TRBJ2-2,-,CASSSTPGSVGELFF,TGTGCCAGCAGTTCCACCCCCGGTTCCGTCGGGGAGCTGTTTTTT
TRBD2,TRBV5-1,TRBJ2-3,-,CASSSTSATFTDTQYF,TGCGCCAGCAGTTCCACTAGCGCAACATTCACAGATACGCAGTATTTT
TRBD1,TRBV7-2,TRBJ2-1,-,CASSLRGTGPYNEQFF,TGTGCCAGCAGCTTAAGAGGGACAGGGCCCTACAATGAGCAGTTCTTC
-,TRBV5-1,TRBJ2-3,-,CASSSSETSTDTQYF,TGCGCCAGCAGTTCTAGCGAAACTAGCACAGATACGCAGTATTTT
TRBD2,TRBV6-1,TRBJ2-1,-,CASSEPIGLAPTDEQFF,TGTGCCAGCAGTGAGCCAATTGGACTAGCGCCAACCGATGAGCAGTTCTTC
TRBD2,TRBV9,TRBJ2-5,once,CASSVTSGSFETQYF,TGTGCCAGCAGCGTAACTAGCGGGAGCTTCGAGACCCAGTACTTC
-,TRBV5-8,TRBJ2-6,-,CASSLRAGQIISSGANVLTF,TGTGCCAGCAGCTTGAGGGCGGGACAGATAATTAGCTCTGGGGCCAACGTCCTGACTTTC
-,TRBV9,TRBJ2-2,-,CASSVRDTNTGELFF,TGTGCCAGCAGCGTGAGGGACACTAACACCGGGGAGCTGTTTTTT
TRBD1,TRBV6-5,TRBJ2-5,-,CASSPGTGNGETQYF,TGTGCCAGCAGCCCCGGGACAGGTAACGGGGAGACCCAGTACTTC
TRBD1,TRBV6-1,TRBJ1-2,-,CASSDRDRGGYTF,TGTGCCAGCAGTGACCGGGACAGAGGCGGCTACACCTTC
TRBD1,TRBV9,TRBJ1-2,-,CASSAGLGQGHGYTF,TGTGCCAGCAGCGCTGGACTCGGACAGGGTCATGGCTACACCTTC
TRBD1,TRBV27,TRBJ2-7,few,CASSSTRDRGGNEQYF,TGTGCCAGCAGTTCAACCCGAGACAGGGGAGGAAACGAGCAGTACTTC
-,TRBV5-4,TRBJ2-2,-,CASSLRAGVTGELFF,TGTGCCAGCAGCTTGAGGGCAGGGGTCACCGGGGAGCTGTTTTTT
-,TRBV2,TRBJ2-1,-,CASSPQGQSRSYNEQFF,TGTGCCAGCAGCCCCCAGGGGCAGAGTCGCTCCTACAATGAGCAGTTCTTC
TRBD1,TRBV6-7,TRBJ2-6,-,CASSYGGRGFISGANVLTF,TGTGCCAGCAGTTACGGCGGCAGGGGGTTTATCTCTGGGGCCAACGTCCTGACTTTC
-,TRBV7-9,TRBJ1-2,few,CASSSGQSVYGYTF,TGTGCCAGCAGCTCCGGACAGTCAGTCTATGGCTACACCTTC
TRBD2,TRBV5-1,TRBJ2-1,-,CASTPDQGLAGGNEQFF,TGCGCCAGCACACCAGACCAGGGACTAGCGGGCGGGAATGAGCAGTTCTTC
TRBD2,TRBV6-5,TRBJ2-7,-,CASSPGLAGAYEQYF,TGTGCCAGCAGTCCCGGACTAGCGGGGGCCTACGAGCAGTACTTC
TRBD1,TRBV6-5,TRBJ1-5,-,CASSPGQGQPQHF,TGTGCCAGCAGCCCCGGACAGGGACAGCCCCAGCATTTT
TRBD1,TRBV5-1,TRBJ1-1,-,CASNQDRVRSEAFF,TGCGCCAGCAACCAAGACAGGGTTCGATCCGAAGCTTTCTTT
-,TRBV7-6,TRBJ1-5,-,CASSPISNQPQHF,TGTGCCAGCAGCCCCATTAGCAATCAGCCCCAGCATTTT
TRBD2,TRBV7-8,TRBJ2-2,-,CASSLGRLAGAGELFF,TGTGCCAGCAGCTTAGGGAGACTAGCGGGGGCCGGGGAGCTGTTTTTT
TRBD2,TRBV4-1,TRBJ2-1,-,CASSQAGLQFF,TGCGCCAGCAGCCAAGCGGGACTACAGTTCTTC
TRBD1,TRBV19,TRBJ2-1,-,CASSIGTGGPNEQFF,TGTGCCAGTAGTATCGGGACAGGGGGCCCGAATGAGCAGTTCTTC
-,TRBV7-9,TRBJ2-5,-,CASSSTTQETQYF,TGTGCCAGCAGCTCCACCACACAAGAGACCCAGTACTTC
-,TRBV15,TRBJ1-5,-,CATSRKGGSRNQPQHF,TGTGCCACCAGCAGGAAAGGGGGTTCACGCAATCAGCCCCAGCATTTT
TRBD1,TRBV19,TRBJ2-1,-,CASSIEPGTGIRNEQFF,TGTGCCAGTAGTATAGAGCCCGGGACAGGGATTCGCAATGAGCAGTTCTTC